The 14 T cell receptor beta chains presented below share a single source sample, sequenced in a study of shared clonotypes between healthy human individuals. Only in-frame clones appear in the TCRdb table, and some are missing; sequencing was by immunoSEQ multiplex PCR. The data contain approximately 460,000 clones, 75% to 80% of them singletons. Sequencing used PBMCs. The receptor set was obtained from a middle-aged woman in good health. Some clones in this sample may be carry-over from other donors' samples.

This chain's CDR3 is CATSRDKGPARGIAANTEAFF. In DNA form, the CDR3 reads TGTGCCACCAGCAGAGATAAGGGTCCAGCACGAGGCATCGCGGCGAACACTGAAGCTTTCTTT. The V and J genes are TRBV15 and TRBJ1-1; D remains unclear. Trimming removed 0 bases from V and 1 base from J, with 27 bases in between. The CDR3 length is 21 residues. Looked up from germline, CDR1 is LNHNV and CDR2 is YYDKDF (reference sequence).

V gene TRBV18 combines with J gene TRBJ1-2, with 8 positions matching TRBD1. Germline V lookup: CDR1 KGHSH, CDR2 LQKENI. The length of the CDR3 is 14 residues. With 2 bases clipped from V and 4 bases from J, the junction kept 3 bases outside the gene matches. The CDR3 sequence: CASSPGGQVYGYTF. Written as DNA, the CDR3 is TGTGCCAGCTCACCAGGGGGACAGGTCTATGGCTACACCTTC. Complete variable domain (other parts from reference TRBV18 and TRBJ1-2): NAGVMQNPRHLVRRRGQEARLRCSPMKGHSHVYWYRQLPEEGLKFMVYLQKENIIDESGMPKERFSAEFPKEGPSILRIQQVVRGDSAAYFCASSPGGQVYGYTFGSGTRLTVV.

The J gene is TRBJ1-1, the V gene TRBV19; D is ambiguous. Germline values: CDR1 LNHDA, CDR2 SQIVND (reference sequence). CDR3 size: 15 residues. V was cut by 7 bases and J by 4 bases, with 19 bases left in between. The CDR3: CASTIGGFAPTEAFF. DNA for the CDR3: TGTGCCAGTACCATCGGTGGATTCGCGCCCACTGAAGCTTTCTTT.

This clone showed up just a few times. This chain connects TRBV5-1 to TRBJ2-7; D gene uncertain. V lost 3 bases, J lost 0 bases, and 13 bases lay in between. Germline values: CDR1 SGHRS, CDR2 YFSETQ. The CDR3 has 15 amino acids. CDR3 protein: CASSSAELSSYEQYF. CDR3 bases: TGCGCCAGCAGCTCCGCAGAACTAAGCTCCTACGAGCAGTACTTC. Using reference TRBV5-1 and TRBJ2-7 for the parts outside the CDR3, the full variable domain is KAGVTQTPRYLIKTRGQQVTLSCSPISGHRSVSWYQQTPGQGLQFLFEYFSETQRNKGNFPGRFSGRQFSNSRSEMNVSTLELGDSALYLCASSSAELSSYEQYFGPGTRLTVT.

The V and J genes are TRBV15 and TRBJ1-4; 10 bases are shared with TRBD1. The V segment lost 5 bases and the J segment 2 bases; nucleotides outside the gene matches: 5. Per the germline V gene, CDR1 is LNHNV and CDR2 is YYDKDF (reference sequence). The CDR3 sequence is 16 residues long. The CDR3 coding sequence is TGTGCCACCAGCGCCGGACAGGGGGGGACTAATGAAAAACTGTTTTTT. Translation gives CATSAGQGGTNEKLFF.

J is TRBJ1-1 and V is TRBV30; 7 bases fit TRBD1. The germline gives CDR1 GTSNPN, CDR2 SVGIG (reference sequence). V gave up 8 bases and J gave up 3 bases; unmatched junction bases: 9. The CDR3 sequence is 13 residues long. The CDR3 DNA sequence: TGTGCCGTGACAGGGTCAAGGGACACTGAAGCTTTCTTT. Its translation: CAVTGSRDTEAFF.

The CDR3 DNA reads TGTGCCAGCAGCTCCATGGGCCGGGACCCCAAAACCGAGCAGTACTTC. Translated, it gives CASSSMGRDPKTEQYF. The chain couples TRBV11-2 to TRBJ2-7; TRBD1 or TRBD2 may be the D gene (5 bases each). V lost 4 bases, J lost 6 bases, and 22 bases lay in between. The CDR3 length is 16 residues. Per the germline V gene, CDR1 is SGHAT and CDR2 is FQNNGV.

As regards this clone: This sample also contains other DNA sequences that code for the same CDR3. V gene TRBV9 combines with J gene TRBJ1-5, with no clear D. The length of the CDR3 is 13 residues. V was cut by 5 bases and J by 1 base, with 7 bases left in between. Germline V lookup: CDR1 SGDLS, CDR2 YYNGEE. CDR3 in amino acids: CASSVGSNQPQHF. The CDR3 nucleotides are TGTGCCAGCAGTGTCGGAAGCAATCAGCCCCAGCATTTT.

In the case of this clone: This is likely an artifact of a read error, given a far larger clone one base away. Other DNA sequences of this sample code for an identical CDR3. The gene calls are TRBV2 and TRBJ1-4; D not certain. Trimming stripped 6 bases from V and 8 bases from J, with 7 bases between. Germline loops: CDR1 SNHLY, CDR2 FYNNEI. The CDR3 runs to 11 residues. CDR3 protein: CASSEREKLFF. CDR3 coding DNA: TGTGCCAGCAGCGAACGGGAAAAACTGTTTTTT.

The chain recombines TRBV28 with TRBJ2-7; 15 bases are shared with TRBD2. The V and J ends lost 6 bases and 6 bases, in that order; junction bases with no gene match: 3. The CDR3 has 14 amino acids. From germline, CDR1 is MDHEN and CDR2 SYDVKM. In DNA, the CDR3 is TGTGCCAGCAGGGCGGGACTAGCGGGAGGCGAGCAGTACTTC. It encodes CASRAGLAGGEQYF.

Points on this clone: A far more abundant clone sits one base away, making this likely a read error. The identical CDR3 is also encoded by other nucleotide sequences in the sample. The V and J genes are TRBV29-1 and TRBJ2-1; D unclear. Between the trimmed V and J ends, which lost 4 bases and 2 bases, there was a span of 3 bases. Germline-derived CDR1 and CDR2 are SQVTM and ANQGSEA. The CDR3 totals 11 residues. The CDR3 DNA follows: TGCAGCGTTGGAGCCTACAATGAGCAGTTCTTC. It is translated as CSVGAYNEQFF.

A note on this clone: A single base is all that separates this from a far larger clone, so a read error is likely. This chain joins TRBV28 and TRBJ1-1; no clear D gene. Germline lookup yields CDR1 MDHEN and CDR2 SYDVKM. The CDR3 consists of 15 residues. CDR3 nucleotides: TGTGCCAGCAGTTTATGGGCAGGCCGGAACACTGAAGCTTCCTTT. Translation: CASSLWAGRNTEASF.

V and J are TRBV25-1 and TRBJ1-4, with a weak D call TRBD1 (6 bases). From germline, CDR1 is MGHDK and CDR2 SYGVNS. Trimming removed 5 bases from V and 4 bases from J, with 11 bases in between. The CDR3 has 14 amino acids. CDR3 amino acids: CASSLRQDNEKLFF. CDR3 DNA sequence: TGTGCCAGCAGTCTTAGACAGGATAATGAAAAACTGTTTTTT.

The chain has TRBV18 and TRBJ2-5; a possible D gene is TRBD2 (6 bases). V was shortened by 3 bases and J by 5 bases, with 13 bases between the two germline ends. The CDR3 length is 14 residues. In germline, CDR1 is KGHSH, CDR2 LQKENI. The DNA of the CDR3 is TGTGCCAGCTCACCCGTAGCGGTGCGCGAGACCCAGTACTTC. This encodes CASSPVAVRETQYF.